This is a list of T cell receptor beta chains from one sample in a study of cytomegalovirus exposure and HLA in healthy donors. The assay was immunoSEQ multiplex PCR, and TCRdb's table has in-frame clones only and misses some. The sample lists roughly 90,000 clones; 80% to 90% were seen once. Sequences were obtained from PBMCs. The receptors derive from a man aged 25-45 years in good health and CMV-seropositive. CDR3s include the opening cysteine and the closing phenylalanine or tryptophan. Fields, in order: J gene, V gene, D gene, clone size, CDR3 protein, CDR3 DNA. The D gene is left open where the match is weak. Size is stated for part of the rows, as once, few or many counts, or as a class when the clone is expanded.

J gene: TRBJ1-5; V gene: TRBV23-1; D gene: -; clone size: -; CDR3 protein: CASSQTRHRMGNQPQHF; CDR3 DNA: TGCGCCAGCAGTCAGACTAGACACCGTATGGGCAATCAGCCCCAGCATTTT
J gene: TRBJ2-7; V gene: TRBV6-6; D gene: -; clone size: -; CDR3 protein: CASSYLSRVTSHEQYF; CDR3 DNA: TGTGCCAGCAGTTACCTATCCCGGGTCACCTCCCACGAGCAGTACTTC
J gene: TRBJ2-1; V gene: TRBV29-1; D gene: -; clone size: -; CDR3 protein: CSVVRLAYNEQFF; CDR3 DNA: TGCAGCGTTGTACGCCTAGCATACAATGAGCAGTTCTTC
J gene: TRBJ2-3; V gene: TRBV7-2; D gene: TRBD2; clone size: -; CDR3 protein: CASSHSGRNTDTQYF; CDR3 DNA: TGTGCCAGCAGCCATAGCGGGAGAAACACAGATACGCAGTATTTT
J gene: TRBJ2-1; V gene: TRBV7-9; D gene: -; clone size: -; CDR3 protein: CASSSLDKGSSYNEQFF; CDR3 DNA: TGTGCCAGCAGCTCCCTAGACAAAGGGAGCTCCTACAATGAGCAGTTCTTC
J gene: TRBJ2-5; V gene: TRBV6-5; D gene: -; clone size: -; CDR3 protein: CASSATQGKTQYF; CDR3 DNA: TGTGCCAGCAGCGCTACTCAGGGAAAGACCCAGTACTTC
J gene: TRBJ2-3; V gene: TRBV27; D gene: TRBD2; clone size: -; CDR3 protein: CASSLISGTSTDTQYF; CDR3 DNA: TGTGCCAGCAGTTTAATTAGCGGGACTAGCACAGATACGCAGTATTTT
J gene: TRBJ1-2; V gene: TRBV27; D gene: -; clone size: few; CDR3 protein: CASSKKETNGYTF; CDR3 DNA: TGTGCCAGCAGTAAAAAGGAGACTAATGGCTACACCTTC
J gene: TRBJ2-1; V gene: TRBV25-1; D gene: TRBD2; clone size: once; CDR3 protein: CASSELGGDFF; CDR3 DNA: TGTGCCAGCAGTGAACTGGGGGGGGATTTCTTC
J gene: TRBJ2-1; V gene: TRBV6-1; D gene: TRBD2; clone size: -; CDR3 protein: CASSGLAAYNEQFF; CDR3 DNA: TGTGCCAGCAGTGGACTAGCGGCGTACAATGAGCAGTTCTTC